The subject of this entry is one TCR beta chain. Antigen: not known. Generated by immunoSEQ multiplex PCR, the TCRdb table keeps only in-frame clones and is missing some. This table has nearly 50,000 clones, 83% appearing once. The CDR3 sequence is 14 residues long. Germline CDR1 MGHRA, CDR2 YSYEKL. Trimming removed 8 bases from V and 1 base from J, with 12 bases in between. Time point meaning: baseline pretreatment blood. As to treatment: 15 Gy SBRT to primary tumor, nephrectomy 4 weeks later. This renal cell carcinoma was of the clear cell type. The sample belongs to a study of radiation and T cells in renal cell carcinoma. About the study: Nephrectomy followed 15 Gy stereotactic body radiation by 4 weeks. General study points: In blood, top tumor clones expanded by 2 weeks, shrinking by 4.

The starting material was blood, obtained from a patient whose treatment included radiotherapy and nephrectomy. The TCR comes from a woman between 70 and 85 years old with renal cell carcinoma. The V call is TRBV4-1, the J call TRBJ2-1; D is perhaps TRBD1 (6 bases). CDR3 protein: CASSTGSSYNEQFF. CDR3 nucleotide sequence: TGCGCCAGCTCGACAGGTTCGTCCTACAATGAGCAGTTCTTC.